This T cell receptor (beta chain) emerged from a study of blood T cells in healthy people across ages. At the level of the study: Capturing about one barcoded beta molecule per two T cells was achieved by template switching. Findings and caveats of the study: In older individuals, TCR beta diversity per million T cells was lower, falling roughly linearly with age. The long-lived group displayed more naive CD4+ cells, plus higher diversity, than the aged donors did.

Combining a sample-barcoded 5' primer with a J-beta primer mix, a second PCR ran for roughly 7 to 12 cycles. Carrying 12 random nucleotides, a template-switch adaptor labeled each individual cDNA molecule. Each CDR3 protein is one row after TCRdb ran MiXCR on the 5' RACE reads. Among over 600,000 distinct CDR3 sequences listed, about half were seen once. This CDR3 region has 14 residues. Germline-derived CDR1 and CDR2 are SQVTM and ANQGSEA. Trimming left V 3 bases short and J 1 base short, with 13 bases between. Remarks on this clonotype: Its antigen is unidentified.

The specimen was blood. The receptor was derived from an elderly man in good health. The chain carries TRBV29-1 and TRBJ2-7; D gene uncertain. CDR3 bases: TGCAGCGTTGAGTTCACAGATAGGTCCTACGAGCAGTACTTC. It specifies CSVEFTDRSYEQYF.